This is a list of T cell receptor beta chains from one sample in a study of cytomegalovirus exposure and HLA in healthy donors. The protocol was immunoSEQ multiplex PCR, while the TCRdb copy is restricted to in-frame clones and leaves out a portion. The sample has about 120,000 clones, roughly 74% seen once; the top ten hold 0.85% to 0.9%. The sample taken for sequencing was PBMCs. Receptors originate from a woman aged 25-40 years in good health and CMV-seronegative. Each CDR3 is given with its conserved first and last residue. Each record gives: D gene, J gene, V gene, clone size, CDR3 protein, CDR3 DNA. D genes are given only for firm matches. Only part of the rows carry a size: once, few, many, or a class if the clone is expanded.

-	TRBJ1-5	TRBV7-6	-	CASSLVEGHGQHF	TGTGCCAGCAGCTTAGTTGAGGGACATGGCCAGCATTTT
TRBD1	TRBJ1-1	TRBV6-5	-	CASSYTRTGNTEAFF	TGTGCCAGCAGTTACACCCGGACAGGGAACACTGAAGCTTTCTTT
-	TRBJ1-1	TRBV27	-	CASKGATAGTEAFF	TGTGCCAGCAAAGGGGCGACGGCCGGCACTGAAGCTTTCTTT
-	TRBJ1-3	TRBV30	once	CASLPVGAGNTIYF	TGTGCCTCCCTCCCGGTAGGAGCTGGAAACACCATATATTTT
-	TRBJ2-7	TRBV5-4	-	CASSFPGLSYEQYF	TGTGCCAGCAGCTTTCCAGGCCTCTCCTACGAGCAGTACTTC
TRBD2	TRBJ2-2	TRBV18	-	CASSELGLAGLNTGELFF	TGTGCCAGCTCTGAGCTGGGCCTAGCGGGACTGAACACCGGGGAGCTGTTTTTT
-	TRBJ1-4	TRBV25-1	-	CASNPDTGNEKLFF	TGTGCCAGCAACCCCGACACCGGAAATGAAAAACTGTTTTTT
-	TRBJ1-2	TRBV7-8	-	CASSPGAGKGSVGYTF	TGTGCCAGCAGCCCAGGAGCGGGGAAGGGTAGTGTCGGCTACACCTTC
-	TRBJ1-5	TRBV12-5	few	CASGLLRQSNQPQHF	TGTGCTAGTGGTTTGCTCCGACAGAGTAATCAGCCCCAGCATTTT
TRBD1	TRBJ1-4	TRBV30	-	CAWRAQGVPNEKLFF	TGTGCCTGGAGAGCCCAGGGGGTTCCTAATGAAAAACTGTTTTTT
TRBD2	TRBJ2-7	TRBV18	-	CASSPTSWTSGSHEQYF	TGTGCCAGCTCACCAACCTCCTGGACTAGCGGGAGCCACGAGCAGTACTTC
TRBD1	TRBJ1-5	TRBV6-1	-	CASSWDRDQPQHF	TGTGCCAGCAGTTGGGACAGAGATCAGCCCCAGCATTTT
-	TRBJ1-4	TRBV5-1	-	CASSLGPGNEKLFF	TGCGCCAGCAGCTTGGGACCAGGGAATGAAAAACTGTTTTTT
-	TRBJ1-2	TRBV6-5	-	CASSYSWDTNYGYTF	TGTGCCAGCAGTTACTCGTGGGACACTAACTATGGCTACACCTTC
TRBD1	TRBJ2-1	TRBV5-1	-	CASCTGDRNGDEQFF	TGCGCCAGTTGCACAGGGGACAGGAACGGTGACGAGCAGTTCTTC
-	TRBJ2-1	TRBV5-1	once	CASSLAGGRLYNEQFF	TGCGCCAGCAGCTTGGCCGGGGGTAGACTTTACAATGAGCAGTTCTTC
TRBD1	TRBJ1-2	TRBV5-4	-	CASSLGPLETGAYGYTF	TGTGCCAGCAGCTTGGGTCCGCTCGAAACAGGGGCCTATGGCTACACCTTC
-	TRBJ1-1	TRBV19	-	CASSRRENTEAFF	TGTGCCAGTAGTCGCAGGGAGAACACTGAAGCTTTCTTT
TRBD1	TRBJ1-2	TRBV19	few	CASSVPSWTGGTYGYTF	TGTGCCAGTAGTGTCCCCTCTTGGACAGGGGGCACCTATGGCTACACCTTC
-	TRBJ1-5	TRBV7-9	-	CASSGGGAEGNQPQHF	TGTGCCAGCAGCGGAGGAGGGGCAGAAGGCAATCAGCCCCAGCATTTT
-	TRBJ1-6	TRBV6-6	-	CASTPDNSPLHF	TGTGCCAGCACCCCAGATAATTCACCCCTCCACTTT